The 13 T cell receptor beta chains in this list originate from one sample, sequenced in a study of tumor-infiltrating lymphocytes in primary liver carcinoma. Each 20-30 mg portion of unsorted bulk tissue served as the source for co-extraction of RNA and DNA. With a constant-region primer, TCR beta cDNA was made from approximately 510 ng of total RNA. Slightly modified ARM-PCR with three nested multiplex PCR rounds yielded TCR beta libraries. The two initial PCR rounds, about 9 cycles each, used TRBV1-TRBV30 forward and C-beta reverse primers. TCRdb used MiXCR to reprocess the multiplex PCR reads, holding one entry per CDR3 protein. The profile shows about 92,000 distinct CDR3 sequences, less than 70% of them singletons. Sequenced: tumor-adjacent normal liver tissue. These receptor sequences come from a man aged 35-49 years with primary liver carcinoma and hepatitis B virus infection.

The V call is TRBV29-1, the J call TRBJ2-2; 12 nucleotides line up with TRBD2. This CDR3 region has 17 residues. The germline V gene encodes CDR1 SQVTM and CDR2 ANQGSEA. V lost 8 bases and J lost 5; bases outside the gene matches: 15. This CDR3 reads CSLLAGGPAAYTGELFF. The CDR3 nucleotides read TGCAGCCTTCTAGCGGGAGGGCCCGCTGCGTATACCGGGGAGCTGTTTTTT.

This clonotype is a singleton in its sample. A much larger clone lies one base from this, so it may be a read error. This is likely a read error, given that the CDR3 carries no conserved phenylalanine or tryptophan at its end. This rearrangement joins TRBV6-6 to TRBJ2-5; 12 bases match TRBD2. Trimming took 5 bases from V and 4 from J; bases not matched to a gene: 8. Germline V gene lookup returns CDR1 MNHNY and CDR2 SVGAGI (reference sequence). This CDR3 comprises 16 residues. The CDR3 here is CASSGKTSGSLETQYL. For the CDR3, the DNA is TGTGCCAGCAGTGGCAAGACTAGCGGGAGTTTAGAGACCCAGTACCTC.

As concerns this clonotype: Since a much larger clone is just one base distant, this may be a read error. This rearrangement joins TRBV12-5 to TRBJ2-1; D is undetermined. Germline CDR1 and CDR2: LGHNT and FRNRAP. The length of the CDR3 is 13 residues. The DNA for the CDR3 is TGTCCTAGTGGTCCCGGGCATTACAATGAGCAGTTCTTC. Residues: CPSGPGHYNEQFF.

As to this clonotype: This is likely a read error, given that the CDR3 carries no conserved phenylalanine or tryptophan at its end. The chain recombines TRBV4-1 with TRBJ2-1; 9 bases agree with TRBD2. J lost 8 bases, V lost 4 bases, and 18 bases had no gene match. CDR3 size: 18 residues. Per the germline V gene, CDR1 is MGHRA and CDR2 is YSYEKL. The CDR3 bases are TGCGCCAGCAGCCCGAGAGGATTAGCGGGAGATCAACGCGATGAGCAGTTCTCC. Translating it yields CASSPRGLAGDQRDEQFS.

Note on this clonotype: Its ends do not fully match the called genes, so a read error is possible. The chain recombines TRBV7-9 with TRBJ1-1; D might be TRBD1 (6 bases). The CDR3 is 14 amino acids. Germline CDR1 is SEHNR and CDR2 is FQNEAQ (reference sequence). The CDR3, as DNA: TGTGCCAGCAGCCCGAGTGGGCAGGGGATTGTGGCTGTCTTT. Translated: CASSPSGQGIVAVF.

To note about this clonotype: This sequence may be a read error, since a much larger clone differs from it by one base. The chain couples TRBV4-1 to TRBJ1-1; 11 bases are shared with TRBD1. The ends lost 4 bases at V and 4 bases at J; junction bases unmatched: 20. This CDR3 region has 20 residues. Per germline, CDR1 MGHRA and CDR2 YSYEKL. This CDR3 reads CASSLSAGRRKGQGVTEAFF. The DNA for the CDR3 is TGCGCCAGCAGCCTATCGGCGGGACGGCGGAAGGGACAGGGGGTCACTGAAGCTTTCTTT.

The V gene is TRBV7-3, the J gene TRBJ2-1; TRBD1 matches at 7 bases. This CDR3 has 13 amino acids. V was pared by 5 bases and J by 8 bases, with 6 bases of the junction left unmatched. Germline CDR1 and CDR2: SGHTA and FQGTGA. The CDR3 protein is CASSTTGMDEQFF. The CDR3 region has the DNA TGTGCCAGCAGCACGACAGGGATGGATGAGCAGTTCTTC.

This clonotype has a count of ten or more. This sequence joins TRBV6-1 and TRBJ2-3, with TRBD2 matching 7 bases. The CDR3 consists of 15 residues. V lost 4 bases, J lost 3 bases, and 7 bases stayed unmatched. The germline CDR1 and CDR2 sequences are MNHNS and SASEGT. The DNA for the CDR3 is TGTGCCAGCAGTGGGACGGGAGGTGTAACAGATACGCAGTATTTT. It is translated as CASSGTGGVTDTQYF.

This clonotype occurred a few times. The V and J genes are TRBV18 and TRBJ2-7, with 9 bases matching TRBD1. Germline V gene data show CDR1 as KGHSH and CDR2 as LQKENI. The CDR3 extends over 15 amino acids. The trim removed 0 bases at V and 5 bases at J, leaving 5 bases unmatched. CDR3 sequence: CASSPPGQGGHEQYF. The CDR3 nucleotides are TGTGCCAGCTCACCACCGGGACAGGGAGGCCACGAGCAGTACTTC.

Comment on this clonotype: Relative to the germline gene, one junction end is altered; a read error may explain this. CDR3 sequence (DNA): TGTGCCGCTAACCTCAACTCACATGTGAGCAATCAACCCCAGCATTTT. It specifies CAANLNSHVSNQPQHF. The chain recombines TRBV6-1 with TRBJ1-5; D not certain. There are 16 residues in the CDR3. Per germline, CDR1 MNHNS and CDR2 SASEGT.

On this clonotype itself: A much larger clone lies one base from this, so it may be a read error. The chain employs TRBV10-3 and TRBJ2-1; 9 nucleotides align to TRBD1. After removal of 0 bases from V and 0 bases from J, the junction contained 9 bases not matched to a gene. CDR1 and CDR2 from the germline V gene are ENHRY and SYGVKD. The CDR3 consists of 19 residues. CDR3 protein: CAISESLDRGRGSYNEQFF. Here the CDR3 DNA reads TGTGCCATCAGTGAGTCGCTGGACAGGGGTCGGGGCTCCTACAATGAGCAGTTCTTC.

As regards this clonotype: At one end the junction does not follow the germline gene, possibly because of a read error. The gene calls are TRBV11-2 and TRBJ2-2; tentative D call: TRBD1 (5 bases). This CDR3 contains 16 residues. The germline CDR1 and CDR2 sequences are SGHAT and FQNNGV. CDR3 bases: TGTGCCAACAGCATTCTAGGGGTACACAACACCGGGGAGCTGTTTTTT. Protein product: CANSILGVHNTGELFF.

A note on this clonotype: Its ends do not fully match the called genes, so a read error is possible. CDR3 amino acids: CAGSLLTGGRAGGEQFF. The CDR3 DNA is TGTGCCGGCAGCCTCCTGACAGGGGGGAGGGCCGGCGGTGAGCAGTTCTTC. The chain carries TRBV11-2 and TRBJ2-1; TRBD1 agrees at 9 bases. CDR1 is SGHAT, CDR2 FQNNGV, per germline. CDR3 length: 17 amino acids. Full variable domain (remainder filled in from reference TRBV11-2 and TRBJ2-1): EAGVAQSPRYKIIEKRQSVAFWCNPISGHATLYWYQQILGQGPKLLIQFQNNGVVDDSQLPKDRFSAERLKGVDSTLKIQPAKLEDSAVYLCAGSLLTGGRAGGEQFFGPGTRLTVL.